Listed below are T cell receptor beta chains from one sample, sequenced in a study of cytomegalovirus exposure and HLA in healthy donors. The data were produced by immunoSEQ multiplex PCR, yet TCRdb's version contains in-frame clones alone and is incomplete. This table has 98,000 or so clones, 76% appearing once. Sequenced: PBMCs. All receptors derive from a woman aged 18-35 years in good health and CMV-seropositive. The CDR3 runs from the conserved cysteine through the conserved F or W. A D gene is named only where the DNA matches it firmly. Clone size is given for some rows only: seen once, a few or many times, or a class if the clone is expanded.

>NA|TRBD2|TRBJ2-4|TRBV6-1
TGTGCCAGCAGTGAATGGGAGGGACTAGCCAAAAACATTCAGTACTTC
CASSEWEGLAKNIQYF
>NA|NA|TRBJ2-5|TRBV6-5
TGTGCCAGCAGTTACTCTAGGGGAATGGAGACCCAGTACTTC
CASSYSRGMETQYF
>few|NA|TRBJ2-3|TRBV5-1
TGCGCCAGCAGCTTGGACAGGGATGGTACGCAGTATTTT
CASSLDRDGTQYF
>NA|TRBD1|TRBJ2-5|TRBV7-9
TGTGCCAGCAGCTTATTAACAGGGGGGCAATCAGAGACCCAGTACTTC
CASSLLTGGQSETQYF
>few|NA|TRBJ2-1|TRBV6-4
TGTGCCAGCAGTTCGTTAATTGCCGGAGGAGGGCAGTTCTTC
CASSSLIAGGGQFF
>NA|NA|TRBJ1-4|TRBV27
TGTGCCAGCAGGTTGGGCCCCGGGACAAGGAGTGAAAAACTGTTTTTT
CASRLGPGTRSEKLFF
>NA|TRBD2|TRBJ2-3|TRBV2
TGTGCCAGCAGTGCCCAAAGCGGGAGGGCAACAGATACGCAGTATTTT
CASSAQSGRATDTQYF
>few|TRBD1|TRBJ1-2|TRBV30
TGTGCCTGGTCAACACAGGGGGCGCGATATGGCTACACCTTC
CAWSTQGARYGYTF
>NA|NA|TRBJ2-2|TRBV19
TGTGCCAGTAGTTCAGGGCGGCCAGGAACTCTAACCGGGGAGCTGTTTTTT
CASSSGRPGTLTGELFF
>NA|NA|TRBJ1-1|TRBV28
TGTGCCAGCAGTTTAGCCAGGGGCTTGAACACTGAAGCTTTCTTT
CASSLARGLNTEAFF
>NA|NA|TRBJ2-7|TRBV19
TGTGCCAGTAGTATAGCTGGTCGGGACTCCTACGAGCAGTACTTC
CASSIAGRDSYEQYF
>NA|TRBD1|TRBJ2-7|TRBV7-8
TGTGCCAGCAGCTTAGCCGTGACAGGGATCCCCTACGAGCAGTACTTC
CASSLAVTGIPYEQYF
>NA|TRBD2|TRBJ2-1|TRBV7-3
TGTGCCAGCAGCCACACTCCGGGACTAGCGGGGGACAATGAGCAGTTCTTC
CASSHTPGLAGDNEQFF
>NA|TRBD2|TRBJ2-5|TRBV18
TGTGCCAGCTCACCGAGACTAGCGGGAACCCAAGAGACCCAGTACTTC
CASSPRLAGTQETQYF
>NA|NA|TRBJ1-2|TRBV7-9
TGTGCCAGCAGCCCTCGAATGGTAGGGGTAGGGGGCTACACCTTC
CASSPRMVGVGGYTF
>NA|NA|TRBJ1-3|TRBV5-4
TGTGCCAGCAGCTCGTCAACAGGTCCTGGAAACACCATATATTTT
CASSSSTGPGNTIYF
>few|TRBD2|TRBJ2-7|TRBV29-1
TGCAGCGTTGAAGAAAGCGGGAGGGCCCACTACGAGCAGTACTTC
CSVEESGRAHYEQYF
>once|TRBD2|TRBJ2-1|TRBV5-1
TGCGCCAGCAGCTTGTGGGGGACTAGCGACAATGAGCAGTTCTTC
CASSLWGTSDNEQFF
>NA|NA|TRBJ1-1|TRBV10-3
TGTGCCATCAGTGAGGGCCAGGTACTCACTGAAGCTTTCTTT
CAISEGQVLTEAFF
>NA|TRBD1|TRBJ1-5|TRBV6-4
TGTGCCAGCGGAGTGGGACAGGGATATATGAATCAGCCCCAGCATTTT
CASGVGQGYMNQPQHF
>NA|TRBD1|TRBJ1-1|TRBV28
TGTGCCAGCAGTTTGGAAGCAGGGGGGAAAGCTTTCTTT
CASSLEAGGKAFF
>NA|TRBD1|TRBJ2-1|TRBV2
TGTGCCAGCAGGGACAGGTTCTACAATGAGCAGTTCTTC
CASRDRFYNEQFF
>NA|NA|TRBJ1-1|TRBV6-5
TGTGCCAGCAGTTACACAAACAGGAACACTGAAGCTTTCTTT
CASSYTNRNTEAFF
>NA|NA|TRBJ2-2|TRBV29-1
TGCAGCGTTGCCCTGGGGGCGGGGGAGCTGTTTTTT
CSVALGAGELFF
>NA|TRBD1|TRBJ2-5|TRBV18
TGTGCCAGCTCGCCCGGGACAGCCCAAGAGACCCAGTACTTC
CASSPGTAQETQYF
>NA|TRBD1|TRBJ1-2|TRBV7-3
TGTGCCAGCAGCCCGAACGGACAGGGTGGCTACACCTTC
CASSPNGQGGYTF